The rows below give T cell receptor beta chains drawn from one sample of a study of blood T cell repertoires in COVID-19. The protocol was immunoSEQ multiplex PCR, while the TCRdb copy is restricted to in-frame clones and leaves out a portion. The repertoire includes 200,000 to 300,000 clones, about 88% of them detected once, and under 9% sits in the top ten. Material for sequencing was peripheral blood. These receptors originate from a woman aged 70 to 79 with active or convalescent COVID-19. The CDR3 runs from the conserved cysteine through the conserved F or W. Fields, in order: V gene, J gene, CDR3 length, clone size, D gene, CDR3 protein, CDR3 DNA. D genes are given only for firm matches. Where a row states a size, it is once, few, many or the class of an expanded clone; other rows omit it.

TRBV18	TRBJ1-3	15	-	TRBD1	CASSPTGGAGNTIYF	TGTGCCAGCTCCCCCACAGGGGGTGCTGGAAACACCATATATTTT
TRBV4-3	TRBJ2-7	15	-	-	CASRLGLSGSYEQYF	TGCGCCAGCAGGCTAGGACTTAGCGGCTCCTACGAGCAGTACTTC
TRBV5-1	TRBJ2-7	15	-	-	CASSLAMGRAYEQYF	TGCGCCAGCAGCTTGGCGATGGGCAGGGCCTACGAGCAGTACTTC
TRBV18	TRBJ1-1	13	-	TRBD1	CASSRQGGTEAFF	TGTGCCAGCTCAAGGCAGGGGGGCACTGAAGCTTTCTTT
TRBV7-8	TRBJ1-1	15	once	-	CASSLDGGARTEAFF	TGTGCCAGCAGTCTAGACGGGGGGGCGCGCACTGAAGCTTTCTTT
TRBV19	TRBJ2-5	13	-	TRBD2	CATAGGSRETQYF	TGTGCCACTGCGGGGGGCTCGCGGGAGACCCAGTACTTC
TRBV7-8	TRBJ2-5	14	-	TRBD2	CASSYGGAWETQYF	TGTGCCAGCAGTTACGGGGGGGCATGGGAGACCCAGTACTTC
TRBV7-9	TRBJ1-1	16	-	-	CASSLAGLRMNTEAFF	TGTGCCAGCAGCTTAGCGGGACTCAGAATGAACACTGAAGCTTTCTTT
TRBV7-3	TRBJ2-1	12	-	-	CASSPGVGEQFF	TGTGCCAGCAGCCCCGGGGTGGGTGAGCAGTTCTTC
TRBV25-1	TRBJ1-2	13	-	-	CASSVQGHYGYTF	TGTGCCAGCAGTGTACAGGGCCACTATGGCTACACCTTC
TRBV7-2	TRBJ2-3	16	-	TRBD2	CASSWVTGTKTDTQYF	TGTGCCAGCAGCTGGGTAACCGGGACTAAAACAGATACGCAGTATTTT
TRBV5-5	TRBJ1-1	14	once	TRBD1	CASSQTGGSTEAFF	TGTGCCAGCAGCCAAACAGGGGGGAGCACTGAAGCTTTCTTT
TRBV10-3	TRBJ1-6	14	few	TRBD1	CAIRGTGSNSPLHF	TGTGCCATCAGGGGGACAGGGTCTAATTCACCCCTCCACTTT
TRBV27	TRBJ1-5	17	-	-	CASREAGTLKENQPQHF	TGTGCCAGCAGGGAAGCGGGGACACTCAAAGAAAATCAGCCCCAGCATTTT
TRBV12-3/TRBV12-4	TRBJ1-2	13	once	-	CASSLGGNYGYTF	TGTGCCAGCAGTTTGGGGGGAAACTATGGCTACACCTTC
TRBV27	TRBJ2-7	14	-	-	CASSLNSLHHEQYF	TGTGCCAGCAGTTTGAACAGTCTTCACCACGAGCAGTACTTC
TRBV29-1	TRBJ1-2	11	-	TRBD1	CSVVQGDGYTF	TGCAGCGTTGTACAGGGGGATGGCTACACCTTC